This T cell receptor (beta chain) came from a study of persistence of HIV-infected CD4 T cells. Germline-derived CDR1 and CDR2 are SGHVS and FNYEAQ. The CDR3 runs to 14 residues. With 3 bases clipped from V and 6 bases from J, the junction kept 5 bases outside the gene matches. For this clone: As yet, its antigen is unknown.

The immunoSEQ assay was version 4, run in survey mode. Profiled with immunoSEQ multiplex PCR; TCRdb holds only in-frame clones, not every one. Of about 36,000 clones listed, 80% to 85% were seen once; the top ten hold 0.85% to 1%. The stimulus was an HIV-1 Gag 15-mer peptide pool, about 1.1 ug/peptide/mL. CD40L/CD69 double-negative CD45RO-high memory CD4+ T cells were collected. Donors had undetectable plasma HIV-1 RNA, under 50 copies/mL, for 4+ years. The TCR originated in an adult with HIV. The donor label of this sample is uncertain. The chain uses TRBV7-6 and TRBJ2-1; 7 bases are a match to TRBD1. The specimen comprised cultured CD4+ T cells from PBMCs, sampled from a patient who received antiretroviral therapy. CDR3 sequence reads: CASSLGQSVNEQFF. DNA for the CDR3: TGTGCCAGCAGCTTGGGACAGTCGGTCAATGAGCAGTTCTTC.